One and the same sample provided the 27 T cell receptor beta chains below, sequenced in a study of T cell responses to AZD1222 COVID-19 vaccine. Libraries were prepared by immunoSEQ multiplex PCR; TCRdb keeps only in-frame clonotypes and omits some of them. The sample records more than 85,000 clones, 70% to 90% being singletons. The sequencing here drew on peripheral blood, taken on day 0 of AZD1222 vaccination. The receptors here all came from an adult in good health.

This clone has just one count. The chain couples TRBV3-1 (or the pseudogene TRBV3-2) to TRBJ1-6; D is perhaps TRBD1 (5 bases). Germline-derived CDR1 and CDR2 are LGHDT and YNNKEL (reference sequence). V was clipped by 4 bases and J by 9 bases, with 10 bases between them. CDR3 length equals 13 residues. The DNA of the CDR3 is TGTGCCAGCAGCCCCAATCAGGGTTCACCCCTCCACTTT. It encodes CASSPNQGSPLHF.

J is TRBJ1-4 and V is TRBV2; 10 bases agree with TRBD1. With V trimmed by 7 bases and J by 1 base, 3 bases remained unmatched. CDR3 length: 15 residues. Germline loops: CDR1 SNHLY, CDR2 FYNNEI. CDR3: CASTRDRGTNEKLFF. The CDR3 nucleotides are TGTGCCAGCACCAGGGACAGGGGAACTAATGAAAAACTGTTTTTT.

The V gene is TRBV29-1, the J gene TRBJ1-2, with TRBD1 matching over 7 bases. The CDR3 is 12 amino acids. J gave up 5 bases and V 5 bases, and 5 bases lay outside the gene matches. CDR1 is SQVTM, CDR2 ANQGSEA, per germline. This chain's CDR3 is CSVTDRVYGYTF. The CDR3 coding sequence is TGCAGCGTTACTGACAGGGTATATGGCTACACCTTC.

V gene TRBV2 combines with J gene TRBJ1-1; perhaps TRBD1 as D (5 bases). The CDR3 has 14 residues. Trimming left V 4 bases short and J 5 bases short, with 14 bases between. CDR1 is SNHLY, CDR2 FYNNEI, per germline. The CDR3 spells CASSVSGRSTEAFF. DNA for the CDR3: TGTGCCAGCAGTGTGTCAGGGAGGTCGACTGAAGCTTTCTTT.

The genes are TRBV5-6 and TRBJ2-7, with 9 positions matching TRBD2. V shed 2 bases and J 6 bases; nucleotides not matched to a gene: 6. Germline V gives CDR1 SGHDT, CDR2 YYEEEE. This CDR3 contains 14 residues. CDR3 nucleotide sequence: TGTGCCAGCAGCTTTCCGGGACTAGCTTCCGAGCAGTACTTC. Translation: CASSFPGLASEQYF.

The chain uses TRBV5-1 and TRBJ2-1, with TRBD2 matching over 7 bases. After removal of 7 bases from V and 1 base from J, the junction contained 5 bases not matched to a gene. This CDR3 has 14 amino acids. Germline values: CDR1 SGHRS, CDR2 YFSETQ. The CDR3 region is CASSPGLSYNEQFF. The CDR3 nucleotides read TGCGCCAGCTCCCCGGGACTATCCTACAATGAGCAGTTCTTC.

The rearrangement uses TRBV15 and TRBJ1-2; no clear D. Per germline, CDR1 LNHNV and CDR2 YYDKDF (reference sequence). V was shortened by 1 base and J by 8 bases, with 11 bases between the two germline ends. The CDR3 loop spans 13 amino acids. CDR3 in amino acids: CATSRGGGSGYTF. CDR3 sequence (DNA): TGTGCCACCAGCAGAGGCGGCGGGTCCGGCTACACCTTC.

The J gene is TRBJ2-7, the V gene TRBV5-3, with TRBD1 matching 9 bases. TRBV5-3 is an ORF, and what it does is uncertain. This CDR3 spans 16 amino acids. The trim removed 10 bases at V and 1 base at J, leaving 15 bases unmatched. CDR3 in DNA: TGTGCCCAGTACCTCAGGGACAGGGACCATTCCTACGAGCAGTACGTC. It codes for CAQYLRDRDHSYEQYV.

This clone is a singleton in its sample. V usage is TRBV12-3 or TRBV12-4 and J usage is TRBJ2-2; D uncertain. V dropped 7 bases and J dropped 4 bases, with 7 bases sitting between them. The CDR3 length is 12 residues. This chain's CDR3 is CASTPVTGELFF. The DNA for the CDR3 is TGTGCCAGCACCCCTGTCACCGGGGAGCTGTTTTTT.

The V gene is TRBV11-3, the J gene TRBJ2-1, with a possible D match to TRBD2 (6 bases). The ends were cut back, 6 bases at V and 3 bases at J, with 12 bases in the middle. Per germline, CDR1 SGHNT and CDR2 YENEEA. The CDR3 is 14 amino acids. The CDR3 is CASSSGEIYNEQFF. DNA of the CDR3: TGTGCCAGCAGTAGCGGAGAAATCTACAATGAGCAGTTCTTC.

The chain combines TRBV4-1 with TRBJ1-4; a possible D gene is TRBD1 (6 bases). Germline CDR1 and CDR2: MGHRA and YSYEKL. The CDR3 has 16 residues. V dropped 1 base and J dropped 2 bases, with 11 bases sitting between them. DNA of the CDR3: TGCGCCAGCAGCCAAGTACGGGGGCCCACTAATGAAAAACTGTTTTTT. It specifies CASSQVRGPTNEKLFF.

The V gene is TRBV4-1, the J gene TRBJ1-5; D is undetermined. Trimming removed 0 bases at V and 4 bases at J, with 10 bases between. The CDR3 runs to 15 residues. Looked up from germline, CDR1 is MGHRA and CDR2 is YSYEKL. CDR3 residues: CASSQDRNPNQPQHF. The CDR3 region has the DNA TGCGCCAGCAGCCAAGATAGAAACCCTAATCAGCCCCAGCATTTT.

V is TRBV7-8 and J is TRBJ2-7, with 9 bases matching TRBD2. This CDR3 is built from 14 residues. The V gene end was trimmed by 6 bases and the J gene end by 2 bases; junction bases not matched to a gene: 5. Germline CDR1 is SGHVS and CDR2 is FQNEAQ. The DNA for the CDR3 is TGTGCCAGCAGTATAGCGGGAGCGACCTACGAGCAGTACGTC. Amino acids: CASSIAGATYEQYV.

The chain combines TRBV12-3 or TRBV12-4 with TRBJ1-4; a possible D gene is TRBD1 (6 bases). V dropped 2 bases and J dropped 7 bases, with 8 bases sitting between them. The CDR3 loop spans 13 amino acids. CDR3 loop: CASSLWTAEKLFF. CDR3 DNA: TGTGCCAGCAGTTTATGGACAGCTGAAAAACTGTTTTTT.

V is TRBV6-5 and J is TRBJ2-5; TRBD2 is a possible D gene (6 bases). Germline values: CDR1 MNHEY, CDR2 SVGAGI. Trimming removed 6 bases at V and 5 bases at J, with 10 bases between. The length of the CDR3 is 12 residues. In DNA, the CDR3 is TGTGCCAGCAGGACTAGTGCCGAGACCCAGTACTTC. As protein: CASRTSAETQYF.

V usage is TRBV3-1 (or the pseudogene TRBV3-2) and J usage is TRBJ1-1; D remains ambiguous. The V end was cut by 5 bases, the J end by 1 base, with 8 bases between. This CDR3 is built from 13 residues. Per the germline V gene, CDR1 is LGHDT and CDR2 is YNNKEL (reference sequence). In DNA form, the CDR3 reads TGTGCCAGCAGCTCCAACAGGAACACTGAAGCTTTCTTT. This translates into CASSSNRNTEAFF.

Worth noting for this clone: The sample holds other DNA sequences that translate to the same CDR3. The V call is TRBV5-4, the J call TRBJ2-5, with D hard to call. Trimming took off 0 bases at V and 1 base at J, with 4 bases between the two ends. Germline CDR1 SGHNT, CDR2 YYREEE (reference sequence). The CDR3 is 13 residues long. CDR3 DNA: TGTGCCAGCAGCTTGGTTGCCCAAGAGACCCAGTACTTC. Protein: CASSLVAQETQYF.

The chain links TRBV6-5 to TRBJ2-7, with TRBD2 identical over 11 bases. CDR3 length equals 14 residues. Germline-derived CDR1 and CDR2 are MNHEY and SVGAGI. The ends lost 6 bases at V and 3 bases at J; junction bases unmatched: 4. CDR3 residues: CASSGLAGGYEQYV. CDR3 nucleotide sequence: TGTGCCAGCAGCGGTCTAGCGGGGGGCTACGAGCAGTACGTC.

The chain links TRBV28 to TRBJ1-4; TRBD1 matches 8 bases. J gave up 2 bases and V 5 bases, and 10 bases lay outside the gene matches. Germline loops: CDR1 MDHEN, CDR2 SYDVKM. This CDR3 is built from 17 residues. The CDR3 DNA reads TGTGCCAGCAGTGGATTCGGGACAGGTGGGACTAATGAAAAACTGTTTTTT. Translated: CASSGFGTGGTNEKLFF.

This sequence joins TRBV5-1 and TRBJ1-2; weak D call: TRBD1 (6 bases). The length of the CDR3 is 15 residues. Trimming took off 5 bases at V and 4 bases at J, with 18 bases between the two ends. Germline V gene lookup returns CDR1 SGHRS and CDR2 YFSETQ. CDR3 loop: CASRDSLTASYGYTF. The CDR3 DNA is TGCGCCAGCAGGGACAGTTTAACGGCCTCCTATGGCTACACCTTC. The entire variable domain, with the rest obtained from reference TRBV5-1 and TRBJ1-2, is as follows: KAGVTQTPRYLIKTRGQQVTLSCSPISGHRSVSWYQQTPGQGLQFLFEYFSETQRNKGNFPGRFSGRQFSNSRSEMNVSTLELGDSALYLCASRDSLTASYGYTFGSGTRLTVV.

The chain employs TRBV19 and TRBJ2-5, with D perhaps matching TRBD1 (5 bases). Trimming shortened V by 5 bases and J by 5 bases, and 15 bases separated the two germline ends. CDR1 and CDR2 from the germline V gene are LNHDA and SQIVND (reference sequence). This CDR3 contains 14 residues. CDR3 sequence reads: CASSPRRGSETQYF. The CDR3 nucleotides read TGTGCCAGTAGTCCGAGAAGGGGCTCGGAGACCCAGTACTTC.

As concerns this clone: One end of the junction does not line up with germline, which may come from a read error. The V gene is TRBV6-1, the J gene TRBJ1-2; TRBD1 matches 7 bases. CDR1 MNHNS and CDR2 SASEGT come from the germline V gene. This CDR3 has 16 amino acids. The CDR3 loop is CASSQAGTAFLYGYTF. The CDR3 bases are TGTGCCAGCAGTCAAGCCGGGACAGCATTCCTCTATGGCTACACCTTC.

The chain is built from TRBV18 and TRBJ2-3, with D unclear. With 5 bases removed from V and 5 bases from J, the gap between germline ends came to 5 bases. Germline V gives CDR1 KGHSH, CDR2 LQKENI. The CDR3 extends over 11 amino acids. CDR3 DNA: TGTGCCAGCTCAACCGAAGATACGCAGTATTTT. Translating it yields CASSTEDTQYF.

This clone was recorded once. The J gene is TRBJ1-2, the V gene TRBV15; TRBD1 agrees at 7 bases. J lost 4 bases, V lost 5 bases, and 7 bases had no gene match. This CDR3 has 14 residues. Germline values: CDR1 LNHNV, CDR2 YYDKDF (reference sequence). CDR3 bases: TGTGCCACCAGCCCTACGACAGGGACCTATGGCTACACCTTC. The encoded protein is CATSPTTGTYGYTF.

The V gene is TRBV5-1, the J gene TRBJ2-7; TRBD2 matches at 12 bases. Germline lookup yields CDR1 SGHRS and CDR2 YFSETQ. Trimming at V came to 0 bases and at J to 3 bases, leaving 4 bases not matched to a gene. The CDR3 is made up of 16 amino acids. CDR3 in DNA: TGCGCCAGCAGCTTGGAGGCTAGCGGGGGGGACTACGAGCAGTACTTC. Translating gives CASSLEASGGDYEQYF.

J is TRBJ2-7 and V is TRBV19; 7 nucleotides agree with TRBD1. The CDR3 length is 15 residues. The V gene end was trimmed by 1 base and the J gene end by 0 bases; junction bases not matched to a gene: 3. Per germline, CDR1 LNHDA and CDR2 SQIVND (reference sequence). The CDR3 loop is CASSIGGQSSYEQYF. Written as DNA, the CDR3 is TGTGCCAGTAGTATAGGGGGACAGAGCTCCTACGAGCAGTACTTC.

V gene TRBV5-6 combines with J gene TRBJ1-1; D remains unclear. The germline V gene encodes CDR1 SGHDT and CDR2 YYEEEE. Trimming cost V 3 bases and J 2 bases, with 11 bases left between them. This CDR3 has 14 residues. The CDR3: CASSSFRLNTEAFF. The CDR3, as DNA: TGTGCCAGCAGCTCGTTTAGATTAAACACTGAAGCTTTCTTT.